Each of the 27 T cell receptor beta chains below was sequenced from the same sample in a study of CD8+ T cells in alopecia areata. RNA was isolated and reverse transcribed to cDNA, the sequencing template. Repertoires were generated with immunoSEQ multiplex PCR, while TCRdb's copy carries only in-frame clones and drops some. The sample has 130,000 or so clones, over 60% seen once; the top ten hold 5.7%. Treatment here: oral pan-JAK inhibitor, 5-10 mg twice daily. Sequences were derived from CD4+ T cells sorted from blood, sampled at week 4, from a patient treated with tofacitinib. The receptors shown here come from a human donor with alopecia areata.

The chain links TRBV20-1 to TRBJ1-2; D may be TRBD1 (6 bases). The CDR3 totals 11 residues. CDR1 and CDR2 (germline): DFQATT, SNEGSKA (reference sequence). The CDR3 bases are TGCAGCCGGGACATTAACTATGGCTACACCTTC. This gives the protein CSRDINYGYTF.

With regard to this clone: Other nucleotide sequences from this sample produce the same CDR3. DNA of the CDR3: TGTGCCAGCAGCTTGAACACCGGGGAGCTGTTTTTT. Amino acid sequence: CASSLNTGELFF. The chain employs TRBV7-2 and TRBJ2-2; D unresolved. The CDR3 runs 12 residues. Germline CDR1 and CDR2: SGHTA and FQGNSA. The V end was cut by 3 bases, the J end by 1 base, with 0 bases between.

This clone has more than one count but fewer than ten. This rearrangement joins TRBV19 to TRBJ2-5; D may be TRBD2 (5 bases). Germline V gives CDR1 LNHDA, CDR2 SQIVND (reference sequence). V lost 5 bases and J 7 bases, leaving 17 bases between the germline ends. The CDR3 runs to 14 residues. CDR3 loop: CASSPQGGEGTQYF. DNA of the CDR3: TGTGCCAGTAGTCCCCAAGGAGGAGAGGGGACCCAGTACTTC.

This clone was picked up a small number of times. The rearrangement uses TRBV2 and TRBJ2-1; 8 bases are shared with TRBD1. The junction had 3 bases not matched to a gene; V was cut back by 4 bases and J by 10 bases. This CDR3 comprises 12 residues. Germline values: CDR1 SNHLY, CDR2 FYNNEI. The CDR3 sequence: CASSVDRAEQFF. In DNA, the CDR3 is TGTGCCAGCAGTGTGGACAGGGCCGAGCAGTTCTTC.

The chain uses TRBV7-9 and TRBJ1-5, with TRBD1 as a possible D gene (6 bases). Trimming cost V 0 bases and J 7 bases, with 13 bases left between them. Germline-derived CDR1 and CDR2 are SEHNR and FQNEAQ (reference sequence). CDR3 size: 15 residues. CDR3 region: CASSLASAGDQPQHF. The CDR3 nucleotides read TGTGCCAGCAGCTTAGCGTCGGCAGGGGACCAGCCCCAGCATTTT. The whole variable domain, filled in from reference TRBV7-9 and TRBJ1-5, reads DTGVSQNPRHKITKRGQNVTFRCDPISEHNRLYWYRQTLGQGPEFLTYFQNEAQLEKSRLLSDRFSAERPKGSFSTLEIQRTEQGDSAMYLCASSLASAGDQPQHFGDGTRLSIL.

This chain links TRBV27 with TRBJ1-1; D gene ambiguous. Trimming shortened V by 3 bases and J by 4 bases, and 12 bases separated the two germline ends. This CDR3 is built from 14 residues. Germline V gene sequence: CDR1 MNHEY, CDR2 SMNVEV (reference sequence). CDR3 amino acids: CASSLRRVVTEAFF. The CDR3 DNA follows: TGTGCCAGCAGTTTGAGGAGGGTAGTCACTGAAGCTTTCTTT.

CDR3 sequence: CASSPGRVENTEAFF. The CDR3 nucleotides are TGTGCCAGCTCACCCGGCCGGGTTGAGAACACTGAAGCTTTCTTT. V gene TRBV18 combines with J gene TRBJ1-1, with no clear D. This CDR3 has 15 amino acids. CDR1 is KGHSH, CDR2 LQKENI, per germline. V was trimmed by 3 bases and J by 1 base, leaving 12 bases between them. Together with reference TRBV18 and TRBJ1-1, the CDR3 gives the full variable domain: NAGVMQNPRHLVRRRGQEARLRCSPMKGHSHVYWYRQLPEEGLKFMVYLQKENIIDESGMPKERFSAEFPKEGPSILRIQQVVRGDSAAYFCASSPGRVENTEAFFGQGTRLTVV.

This rearrangement joins TRBV29-1 to TRBJ1-2; D may be TRBD1 (6 bases). The V end was cut by 7 bases, the J end by 2 bases, with 20 bases between. Germline V gives CDR1 SQVTM, CDR2 ANQGSEA. The CDR3 loop spans 15 amino acids. CDR3 sequence reads: CSAQGKGGQNYGYTF. CDR3 sequence (DNA): TGCAGCGCCCAGGGCAAGGGGGGGCAAAACTATGGCTACACCTTC.

CDR3 in amino acids: CASSQVAADNLHF. DNA of the CDR3: TGTGCCAGCAGCCAAGTCGCAGCCGATAATCTCCACTTT. The rearrangement joins TRBV4-2 to TRBJ1-6, with no clear D. The CDR3 covers 13 residues. Trimming took off 1 base at V and 16 bases at J, with 14 bases between the two ends. Germline V lookup: CDR1 LGHNA, CDR2 YNFKEQ.

V and J are TRBV11-2 and TRBJ2-2; no reliable D call. There are 16 residues in the CDR3. Trimming removed 1 base from V and 1 base from J, with 10 bases in between. CDR1 is SGHAT and CDR2 is FQNNGV in the germline V gene. DNA of the CDR3: TGTGCCAGCAGCTTAGGTGGGAACTGGAACACCGGGGAGCTGTTTTTT. Translating gives CASSLGGNWNTGELFF.

The chain joins TRBV29-1 to TRBJ1-4; tentative D call: TRBD1 (5 bases). The CDR3 sequence is 13 residues long. The V and J ends lost 6 bases and 8 bases respectively, with 16 bases between them. Germline CDR1 and CDR2: SQVTM and ANQGSEA. The CDR3, as DNA: TGCAGCGTAGACAGACTCGGGGGAGAAAAACTGTTTTTT. Protein: CSVDRLGGEKLFF.

CDR3 bases: TGCGCCAGCAGCCGCAGGGGCTTAAACACCGGGGAGCTGTTTTTT. It translates to CASSRRGLNTGELFF. The chain joins TRBV5-1 to TRBJ2-2; perhaps TRBD1 as D (6 bases). The CDR3 runs 15 residues. Germline lookup yields CDR1 SGHRS and CDR2 YFSETQ. V was cut by 4 bases and J by 2 bases, with 12 bases left in between.

The chain has TRBV4-3 and TRBJ2-1; TRBD1 aligns across 11 bases. This CDR3 region has 17 residues. In germline, CDR1 is LGHNA, CDR2 YSLEER. The V segment lost 1 base and the J segment 5 bases; nucleotides outside the gene matches: 7. The CDR3 coding sequence is TGCGCCAGCAGCCAAGCGGGGACAGGGGGTGAGAACAATGAGCAGTTCTTC. Its protein is CASSQAGTGGENNEQFF.

V and J are TRBV15 and TRBJ1-2, with D maybe TRBD1 (5 bases). The germline gives CDR1 LNHNV, CDR2 YYDKDF (reference sequence). The CDR3 runs 12 residues. Trimming pared 1 base from V and 9 bases from J, leaving 9 bases between. The CDR3 protein is CATSRGGVSYTF. CDR3 nucleotide sequence: TGTGCCACCAGCAGAGGAGGGGTTAGCTACACCTTC.

This clone turned up a few times. The rearrangement joins TRBV11-2 to TRBJ2-3; 7 nucleotides agree with TRBD2. Germline V lookup: CDR1 SGHAT, CDR2 FQNNGV. CDR3 length equals 12 residues. V lost 5 bases, J lost 8 bases, and 4 bases stayed unmatched. Here the CDR3 reads CASSPGLVTQYF. The DNA of the CDR3 is TGTGCCAGCAGCCCCGGACTAGTTACGCAGTATTTT. The variable domain in full, with the rest retrieved from reference TRBV11-2 and TRBJ2-3, is EAGVAQSPRYKIIEKRQSVAFWCNPISGHATLYWYQQILGQGPKLLIQFQNNGVVDDSQLPKDRFSAERLKGVDSTLKIQPAKLEDSAVYLCASSPGLVTQYFGPGTRLTVL.

CDR3 in amino acids: CAWSPDVNTEAFF. DNA for the CDR3: TGTGCCTGGAGTCCCGACGTAAACACTGAAGCTTTCTTT. The V and J genes are TRBV30 and TRBJ1-1; D is uncertain. The V and J ends lost 2 bases and 2 bases respectively, with 9 bases between them. The CDR3 has 13 amino acids. CDR1 is GTSNPN, CDR2 SVGIG, per germline (reference sequence).

Details on this clone: The same CDR3 arises from other DNA sequences in this sample as well. The CDR3 protein is CASSLPGTGATGELFF. CDR3 coding DNA: TGCGCCAGCAGCTTGCCTGGGACAGGGGCGACCGGGGAGCTGTTTTTT. This rearrangement joins TRBV5-1 to TRBJ2-2, with 10 positions matching TRBD1. The length of the CDR3 is 16 residues. J gave up 5 bases and V 1 base, and 5 bases lay outside the gene matches. Per the germline V gene, CDR1 is SGHRS and CDR2 is YFSETQ.

The chain employs TRBV10-3 and TRBJ2-1; D tentatively fits TRBD1 or TRBD2 (5 bases each). This CDR3 spans 13 amino acids. Trimming shortened V by 4 bases and J by 6 bases, and 10 bases separated the two germline ends. Germline values: CDR1 ENHRY, CDR2 SYGVKD. CDR3 amino acids: CAISGERGNEQFF. DNA for the CDR3: TGTGCCATCAGTGGGGAGAGGGGCAATGAGCAGTTCTTC.

About this clone itself: At one end, the junction sequence differs from germline, possibly due to a read error. The V call is TRBV30, the J call TRBJ2-1, with 7 bases matching TRBD2. The CDR3 has 15 amino acids. Germline V lookup: CDR1 GTSNPN, CDR2 SVGIG (reference sequence). The CDR3 bases are TGTGCCTGGAGTAAAGGGTCTAGCGGTTACAATGAGCAGCTCTTC. It specifies CAWSKGSSGYNEQLF. The complete variable domain, with remaining parts taken from reference TRBV30 and TRBJ2-1, reads SQTIHQWPATLVQPVGSPLSLECTVEGTSNPNLYWYRQAAGRGLQLLFYSVGIGQISSEVPQNLSASRPQDRQFILSSKKLLLSDSGFYLCAWSKGSSGYNEQLFGPGTRLTVL.

The chain joins TRBV30 to TRBJ1-1, with unresolved D. Looked up from germline, CDR1 is GTSNPN and CDR2 is SVGIG (reference sequence). V was clipped by 0 bases and J by 5 bases, with 13 bases between them. The CDR3 spans 14 residues. This CDR3 reads CAWSVRGGNTEAFF. In DNA form, the CDR3 reads TGTGCCTGGAGTGTTCGGGGTGGAAATACTGAAGCTTTCTTT.

This rearrangement joins TRBV29-1 to TRBJ1-1, with TRBD1 identical over 8 bases. CDR1 SQVTM and CDR2 ANQGSEA come from the germline V gene. This CDR3 comprises 13 residues. V lost 7 bases to trimming and J lost 8 bases; unmatched junction nucleotides: 12. The CDR3 bases are TGCAGCGCCGTAGAAAGGACAGGGCGAGAAGCTTTCTTT. It specifies CSAVERTGREAFF.

The chain carries TRBV28 and TRBJ2-7, with 11 bases aligning to TRBD2. The CDR3 consists of 15 residues. Germline CDR1 is MDHEN and CDR2 is SYDVKM. J gave up 2 bases and V 5 bases, and 5 bases lay outside the gene matches. The CDR3 loop is CASSPHSGRAYEQYF. The CDR3 DNA follows: TGTGCCAGCAGTCCCCATAGCGGGAGGGCCTACGAGCAGTACTTC.

Details on this clone: This sample includes further DNA sequences coding for the same CDR3. This chain joins TRBV2 and TRBJ2-7; D unclear. The V gene's germline CDR1 is SNHLY and CDR2 FYNNEI. The CDR3 loop spans 11 amino acids. Trimming left V 4 bases short and J 3 bases short, with 4 bases between. The CDR3 DNA sequence: TGTGCCAGCAGTGCTCGCTACGAGCAGTACTTC. This encodes CASSARYEQYF.

J is TRBJ2-7 and V is TRBV9; 11 bases are shared with TRBD2. The CDR3 extends over 15 amino acids. Germline lookup yields CDR1 SGDLS and CDR2 YYNGEE. J gave up 2 bases and V 3 bases, and 4 bases lay outside the gene matches. The CDR3 DNA follows: TGTGCCAGCAGCGCTTATAGCGGGGGGGCCTACGAGCAGTACTTC. It codes for CASSAYSGGAYEQYF. The whole variable domain, filled in from reference TRBV9 and TRBJ2-7, reads DSGVTQTPKHLITATGQRVTLRCSPRSGDLSVYWYQQSLDQGLQFLIQYYNGEERAKGNILERFSAQQFPDLHSELNLSSLELGDSALYFCASSAYSGGAYEQYFGPGTRLTVT.

V is TRBV7-2 and J is TRBJ2-1, with D perhaps matching TRBD1 (6 bases). V shed 5 bases and J shed 9 bases, with 11 bases lying between them. Per the germline V gene, CDR1 is SGHTA and CDR2 is FQGNSA. The CDR3 extends over 12 amino acids. CDR3 coding DNA: TGTGCCAGCAGCGGATACAGGGCTGAGCAGTTCTTC. This codes for CASSGYRAEQFF.

This chain uses TRBV9 with TRBJ2-7, with a tentative D call TRBD1 (5 bases). CDR3 length: 13 residues. Germline V gene lookup returns CDR1 SGDLS and CDR2 YYNGEE. Trimming took 3 bases from V and 7 from J, leaving 14 bases between them. The CDR3 spells CASSGTMLEEQYF. For the CDR3, the DNA is TGTGCCAGCAGCGGGACAATGCTGGAGGAGCAGTACTTC. The full variable domain, with the rest looked up from reference TRBV9 and TRBJ2-7, is DSGVTQTPKHLITATGQRVTLRCSPRSGDLSVYWYQQSLDQGLQFLIQYYNGEERAKGNILERFSAQQFPDLHSELNLSSLELGDSALYFCASSGTMLEEQYFGPGTRLTVT.

The CDR3 sequence: CASSLVLFTDTQYF. CDR3 bases: TGTGCCAGCAGCTTAGTCCTATTCACAGATACGCAGTATTTT. V gene TRBV11-2 combines with J gene TRBJ2-3; D is undetermined. The CDR3 totals 14 residues. Germline V gene sequence: CDR1 SGHAT, CDR2 FQNNGV. Trimming took off 1 base at V and 2 bases at J, with 7 bases between the two ends.